The rows below give T cell receptor beta chains drawn from one sample of a study of shared clonotypes between healthy human individuals. Repertoires were generated with immunoSEQ multiplex PCR, while TCRdb's copy carries only in-frame clones and drops some. The sample contains 2 million to 2.5 million clones, approximately 95% of which appear only once. The material sequenced was naive CD4+ T cells sorted from blood. Every receptor here comes from a young man in good health. The CDR3 runs from the conserved cysteine through the conserved F or W. The order of the fields is D gene, V gene, J gene, clone size, CDR3 DNA, CDR3 protein. The D gene is left open where the match is weak. Clone size, where shown, is once, few, many, or a class for clones that have expanded.

TRBD2	TRBV11-2	TRBJ2-7	NA	TGTGCCAGCAGGATAGCGGGAGGGTCCGAGCAGTACTTC	CASRIAGGSEQYF
NA	TRBV13	TRBJ2-7	NA	TGTGCCAGCAGTTGGGGGGACCCCTACGAGCAGTACTTC	CASSWGDPYEQYF
NA	TRBV30	TRBJ2-2	NA	TGTGCCTGGAATCCAAGAGGCGGGGAGTTGTTTTTT	CAWNPRGGELFF
NA	TRBV30	TRBJ1-1	NA	TGTGCCTGGAGGGCGGGGGCGGTGGCTGAAGCTTTCTTT	CAWRAGAVAEAFF
TRBD1	TRBV5-1	TRBJ2-3	NA	TGCGCCAGCAGCATCCAACTGGGACAGGGCATGGATACGCAGTATTTT	CASSIQLGQGMDTQYF
TRBD1	TRBV18	TRBJ2-7	NA	TGTGCCAGCTCACCGACGACAGGGGGCCACTACGAGCAGTACTTC	CASSPTTGGHYEQYF
NA	TRBV6-1	TRBJ2-1	NA	TGTGCCAGCAGTGAATCCTTGGGTGAGCAGTTCTTC	CASSESLGEQFF
TRBD2	TRBV6-6	TRBJ2-3	NA	TGTGCCAGCAGCCAGAGAGGACTAGGCGGCACAGATACGCAGTATTTT	CASSQRGLGGTDTQYF
NA	TRBV7-9	TRBJ2-5	once	TGTGCCAGCAGCCCTGTAGGTATCCAGGGGACCCAGTACTTC	CASSPVGIQGTQYF
NA	TRBV7-9	TRBJ1-1	NA	TGTGCCAGCAGCCTCGACGGGGCTGAAGCTTTCTTT	CASSLDGAEAFF
NA	TRBV19	TRBJ2-1	NA	TGTGCCAGTAGTATCCGTAGCCCCTACAATGAGCAGTTCTTC	CASSIRSPYNEQFF
TRBD2	TRBV9	TRBJ2-3	NA	TGTGCCAGCAGCGTAGAGTTAGCGGGAGCGGATACGCAGTATTTT	CASSVELAGADTQYF
TRBD2	TRBV6-6	TRBJ2-5	NA	TGTGCCAGCAGCCCCTCGGGGGGATCAGAGACCCAGTACTTC	CASSPSGGSETQYF
TRBD1	TRBV5-1	TRBJ1-6	NA	TGCGCCAGCAGGTCCTGGGACAGGGGAGATTCACCCCTCCACTTT	CASRSWDRGDSPLHF
TRBD2	TRBV4-1	TRBJ2-3	NA	TGCGCCAGCAGCCCGACACGACTAGCGGTTTGGGGCACAGATACGCAGTATTTT	CASSPTRLAVWGTDTQYF
NA	TRBV30	TRBJ2-7	NA	TGTGCCTGGAGCGGGCAGTACGAGCAGTACTTC	CAWSGQYEQYF
TRBD1	TRBV4-1	TRBJ1-4	NA	TGCGCCAGCAGCCAACAGGGGGGGATGCCTGCAACTAATGAAAAACTGTTTTTT	CASSQQGGMPATNEKLFF
NA	TRBV6-5	TRBJ2-2	once	TGTGCCAGCAGCTACCTAAACACCGGGGAGCTGTTTTTT	CASSYLNTGELFF